These 5 T cell receptor beta chains were sequenced from one sample in a study of T cells in Graves' hyperthyroidism and ophthalmopathy. The investigators amplified TCR beta CDR3 regions from RNA transcripts. Using the HTBI primer set, a first-round RT-PCR was run on the TCR CDR3. TCRdb itself ran the multiplex PCR reads through MiXCR, one entry per CDR3 protein. The sample comprises 400,000 to 600,000 distinct CDR3 sequences, less than 25% of which are singletons, and about a quarter rests with the top ten. The sequenced sample was blood. All receptors come from a man between 18 and 29 years old with Graves' hyperthyroidism.

This clonotype has only a few counts. The chain recombines TRBV19 with TRBJ2-5; the D gene could be TRBD1 or TRBD2 (5 bases each). This CDR3 has 15 amino acids. V was shortened by 5 bases and J by 1 base, with 14 bases between the two germline ends. The germline gives CDR1 LNHDA, CDR2 SQIVND (reference sequence). CDR3 sequence: CASSAVGTFQETQYF. Here the CDR3 DNA reads TGTGCCAGTAGTGCCGTAGGGACGTTCCAAGAGACCCAGTACTTC.

This clonotype has a single count. The V gene is TRBV20-1, the J gene TRBJ2-5; 9 nucleotides line up with TRBD2. The CDR3 has 14 residues. Unmatched junction bases numbered 9, after V lost 6 bases and J lost 4 bases. Germline V lookup: CDR1 DFQATT, CDR2 SNEGSKA (reference sequence). CDR3 in amino acids: CSAPPGLAPETQYF. The CDR3, as DNA: TGCAGTGCCCCCCCGGGACTAGCACCAGAGACCCAGTACTTC.

In its sample, this clonotype was seen many times. The genes are TRBV6-4 and TRBJ1-2; D call uncertain. The CDR3 is 17 amino acids. V was pared by 6 bases and J by 3 bases, with 23 bases between. Looked up from germline, CDR1 is MRHNA and CDR2 is SNTAGT. The CDR3 spells CASRGLVGQTLHYGYTF. The DNA of the CDR3 is TGTGCCAGCAGGGGTCTGGTGGGTCAGACCCTTCACTATGGCTACACCTTC.

Many counts were recorded for this clonotype. The gene calls are TRBV6-2 or TRBV6-3 and TRBJ1-1; no clear D gene. Trimming stripped 0 bases from V and 8 bases from J, with 13 bases between. This CDR3 contains 14 residues. The V gene's germline CDR1 is MNHEY and CDR2 SVGEGT. This CDR3 reads CASSYSVEETEAFF. The CDR3 nucleotides are TGTGCCAGCAGTTACTCGGTAGAGGAGACCGAAGCTTTCTTT.

This clonotype was counted between two and nine times. The rearrangement joins TRBV7-2 to TRBJ1-2; 7 nucleotides agree with TRBD1. V lost 1 base and J lost 8; bases outside the gene matches: 7. The CDR3 sequence is 14 residues long. CDR1 SGHTA and CDR2 FQGNSA come from the germline V gene. The CDR3 reads CASSLVGAGGGYTF. Here the CDR3 DNA reads TGTGCCAGCAGCTTAGTAGGGGCAGGGGGAGGCTACACCTTC. Together with reference TRBV7-2 and TRBJ1-2, the CDR3 gives the full variable domain: GAGVSQSPSNKVTEKGKDVELRCDPISGHTALYWYRQSLGQGLEFLIYFQGNSAPDKSGLPSDRFSAERTGGSVSTLTIQRTQQEDSAVYLCASSLVGAGGGYTFGSGTRLTVV.